The 23 T cell receptor beta chains listed next were all sequenced from one sample in a study of T-cell memory formation after mild COVID-19 (dated by TCRdb to the early 2020s). To prepare the library, 5' RACE was applied. The sequencer was an Illumina NovaSeq 6000. The public reads were reprocessed in TCRdb via fastp at Q25 and MiXCR, keeping in-frame beta chains. Entries that share a CDR3 protein sequence are merged under the most common genes and DNA. The sample yields 350,000 or so distinct CDR3 sequences; about an eighth were counted once. The top ten clones comprise around 21% of the sample. The sequencing sample was made of PBMCs or a T cell subset sorted from them (not recorded which). The receptors stem from a man aged 18 to 30 who had mild COVID-19 (a few samples of this study predate the infection). The sample titles of this study are shuffled in the database, so cell type and time point are left out; the donor was told from shared clones.

This clonotype was found a few times. The genes are TRBV29-1 and TRBJ2-3, with 7 nucleotides matching TRBD1. There are 13 residues in the CDR3. Germline V gene lookup returns CDR1 SQVTM and CDR2 ANQGSEA. The V and J ends lost 0 bases and 6 bases, in that order; junction bases with no gene match: 3. CDR3 region: CSVEDGTEDTQYF. Written as DNA, the CDR3 is TGCAGCGTTGAAGATGGGACAGAGGATACGCAGTATTTT.

Ten or more counts support this clonotype. Here the CDR3 DNA reads TGTGCCAGCAGTTACGAGGAGGAAGCGGACAGCTCCTACGAGCAGTACGTC. This translates into CASSYEEEADSSYEQYV. The chain links TRBV6-6 to TRBJ2-7; tentatively, D is TRBD1 (6 bases). CDR1 and CDR2 from the germline V gene are MNHNY and SVGAGI (reference sequence). The CDR3 contains 17 residues. V gave up 2 bases and J gave up 0 bases, with 17 bases separating them.

This clonotype was counted many times. The V gene is TRBV7-2, the J gene TRBJ2-1; 10 positions match TRBD2. The germline CDR1 and CDR2 sequences are SGHTA and FQGNSA. The CDR3 is made up of 13 amino acids. Trimming took 6 bases from V and 10 from J; bases not matched to a gene: 6. CDR3 amino acids: CASSSPSGGEQFF. Here the CDR3 DNA reads TGTGCCAGCAGTTCCCCTAGCGGGGGCGAGCAGTTCTTC.

The rearrangement joins TRBV6-2 or TRBV6-3 to TRBJ2-5; D may be TRBD1 or TRBD2 (5 bases each). The germline V gene has CDR1 MNHEY and CDR2 SVGEGT. The CDR3 contains 17 residues. V lost 4 bases, J lost 5 bases, and 23 bases lay in between. CDR3 sequence reads: CASSSSDPGPDLETQYF. The CDR3 DNA sequence: TGTGCCAGCAGTTCTTCTGATCCGGGACCGGACTTGGAGACCCAGTACTTC.

The chain links TRBV10-3 to TRBJ2-7; TRBD1 or TRBD2 may be the D gene (5 bases each). The CDR3 is 14 amino acids. Trimming removed 3 bases at V and 12 bases at J, with 21 bases between. Germline V lookup: CDR1 ENHRY, CDR2 SYGVKD. Here the CDR3 DNA reads TGTGCCATCAGTGACCCCGTGTCCGGGGCGCGTCCGTACGTC. Translated, it gives CAISDPVSGARPYV.

This chain links TRBV9 with TRBJ2-1; 10 bases fit TRBD2. This CDR3 has 16 residues. Germline-derived CDR1 and CDR2 are SGDLS and YYNGEE. V trimming: 2 bases; J trimming: 2 bases; junction bases outside the gene matches: 4. The CDR3 nucleotides are TGTGCCAGCAGCGTCAAGAGCGGGGGGGCCTACAATGAGCAGTTCTTC. Translation gives CASSVKSGGAYNEQFF.

The chain employs TRBV25-1 and TRBJ2-7; D perhaps matches TRBD2 (6 bases). The germline CDR1 and CDR2 sequences are MGHDK and SYGVNS. V lost 3 bases to trimming and J lost 7 bases, with 22 bases between them. The CDR3 length is 16 residues. In nucleotides, the CDR3 is TGTGCCAGCAGTGATTCTTCGGGAGCATCTACGGGAGAGCAGTACTTC. Residues: CASSDSSGASTGEQYF.

Only a few counts were recorded for this clonotype. The chain combines TRBV5-1 with TRBJ2-2; no firm D call. The germline CDR1 and CDR2 sequences are SGHRS and YFSETQ. CDR3 length: 15 residues. The V and J ends lost 1 base and 5 bases respectively, with 12 bases between them. The CDR3 loop is CASSLSEFRTGELFF. The DNA for the CDR3 is TGCGCCAGCAGCTTGTCCGAATTTAGGACCGGGGAGCTGTTTTTT.

This clonotype appeared a few times. This rearrangement joins TRBV4-3 to TRBJ1-2, with D hard to call. Germline V lookup: CDR1 LGHNA, CDR2 YSLEER. Trimming took 1 base from V and 7 from J, leaving 16 bases between them. CDR3 length: 15 amino acids. The CDR3: CASSQGVGSVGGYTF. DNA for the CDR3: TGCGCCAGCAGCCAAGGTGTGGGTAGTGTAGGTGGCTACACCTTC.

The V and J genes are TRBV5-6 and TRBJ1-4, with D uncertain. This CDR3 is 15 amino acids long. V was clipped by 4 bases and J by 5 bases, with 15 bases between them. CDR1 SGHDT and CDR2 YYEEEE come from the germline V gene. The chain's CDR3 is CASSPGGGLNEKLFF. The CDR3 region has the DNA TGTGCCAGCAGCCCGGGAGGAGGGCTAAATGAAAAACTGTTTTTT.

The chain couples TRBV9 to TRBJ2-1, with a tentative D call TRBD2 (7 bases). The V end was cut by 1 base, the J end by 5 bases, with 16 bases between. CDR3 length: 16 residues. The germline V gene encodes CDR1 SGDLS and CDR2 YYNGEE. CDR3 loop: CASSVRGALRDNEQFF. In nucleotides, the CDR3 is TGTGCCAGCAGCGTACGGGGGGCCCTTCGAGACAATGAGCAGTTCTTC.

There are a few counts of this clonotype. The rearrangement joins TRBV6-2 or TRBV6-3 to TRBJ2-7; no firm D call. Trimming removed 10 bases from V and 3 bases from J, with 16 bases in between. Germline CDR1 reads MNHEY; CDR2 reads SVGEGT. The CDR3 runs to 13 residues. The CDR3 sequence is CATGPGLLYEQYV. The CDR3 DNA follows: TGTGCCACCGGACCGGGCCTACTCTACGAGCAGTACGTC.

This clonotype was seen more than once but under ten times. This chain links TRBV10-3 with TRBJ2-7; tentatively, D is TRBD1 (6 bases). Trimming took 3 bases from V and 2 from J, leaving 17 bases between them. The CDR3 totals 16 residues. CDR1 and CDR2 (germline): ENHRY, SYGVKD. As DNA, the CDR3 is TGTGCCATCAGTGACACACCGGGACATGGAACCTACGAGCAGTACTTC. Translation gives CAISDTPGHGTYEQYF.

The chain uses TRBV4-3 and TRBJ2-1, with TRBD2 as a possible D gene (5 bases). The V end lost 2 bases, the J end lost 4 bases, and 6 bases lay between the germline ends. CDR1 and CDR2 (germline): LGHNA, YSLEER. This CDR3 has 13 amino acids. This CDR3 is CASSQTSYNEQFF. For the CDR3, the DNA is TGCGCCAGCAGCCAAACTAGTTACAATGAGCAGTTCTTC.

At least ten counts were recorded for this clonotype. The chain employs TRBV4-3 and TRBJ2-1, with 10 bases aligning to TRBD2. The junction had 3 bases not matched to a gene; V was cut back by 0 bases and J by 4 bases. The CDR3 covers 16 residues. CDR1 is LGHNA, CDR2 YSLEER, per germline. CDR3 DNA: TGCGCCAGCAGCCAAGAGGTAGCGGGGGGTTACAATGAGCAGTTCTTC. Protein sequence: CASSQEVAGGYNEQFF.

The chain has TRBV4-1 and TRBJ1-1; D is perhaps TRBD1 (5 bases). Trimming cost V 4 bases and J 4 bases, with 16 bases left between them. This CDR3 has 15 amino acids. CDR1 and CDR2 (germline): MGHRA, YSYEKL. CDR3 in amino acids: CASSRRQLMATEAFF. The CDR3 DNA reads TGCGCCAGCAGCCGCAGACAGCTAATGGCCACTGAAGCTTTCTTT.

In its sample, this clonotype was seen a few times. The chain combines TRBV9 with TRBJ2-5; maybe TRBD2 (6 bases). The germline V and J ends were trimmed by 0 bases and 3 bases, with 9 bases remaining between them. This CDR3 has 14 residues. Germline CDR1 and CDR2: SGDLS and YYNGEE. The CDR3 nucleotides read TGTGCCAGCAGCGTAGGTCCTAGCGAAGAGACCCAGTACTTC. Amino acids: CASSVGPSEETQYF.

In this sample, this clonotype turned up many times. V usage is TRBV20-1 and J usage is TRBJ2-1; D unclear. The CDR3 consists of 13 residues. V gave up 1 base and J gave up 4 bases, with 8 bases separating them. The V gene's germline CDR1 is DFQATT and CDR2 SNEGSKA (reference sequence). CDR3 sequence: CSARVPFYNEQFF. Written as DNA, the CDR3 is TGCAGTGCTAGAGTCCCATTTTACAATGAGCAGTTCTTC.

The chain has TRBV29-1 and TRBJ1-1; no firm D call. The V gene lost 7 bases and the J gene lost 6 bases, with 12 bases spanning the gap. The CDR3 is 11 residues long. Germline lookup yields CDR1 SQVTM and CDR2 ANQGSEA. The CDR3 DNA reads as TGCAGCGGTCGGAGGGCGGCTGAAGCTTTCTTT. Translation: CSGRRAAEAFF. The full variable domain, with the rest looked up from reference TRBV29-1 and TRBJ1-1, is SAVISQKPSRDICQRGTSLTIQCQVDSQVTMMFWYRQQPGQSLTLIATANQGSEATYESGFVIDKFPISRPNLTFSTLTVSNMSPEDSSIYLCSGRRAAEAFFGQGTRLTVV.

The genes are TRBV18 and TRBJ2-5; 8 bases agree with TRBD2. The CDR3 has 14 amino acids. Germline values: CDR1 KGHSH, CDR2 LQKENI. After removal of 6 bases from V and 4 bases from J, the junction contained 7 bases not matched to a gene. The CDR3 is CASSRAGTRETQYF. The CDR3 DNA reads as TGTGCCAGCTCGCGAGCCGGGACTAGAGAGACCCAGTACTTC.

There are many counts of this clonotype. The chain employs TRBV4-2 and TRBJ2-2; 16 bases match TRBD2. Germline lookup yields CDR1 LGHNA and CDR2 YNFKEQ. This CDR3 spans 18 amino acids. V shed 3 bases, J shed 3 bases, and the junction held 4 bases outside the gene matches. CDR3 coding DNA: TGTGCCAGCAGCCAGGGACTAGCGGGGGGGACGGACACCGGGGAGCTGTTTTTT. Translating it yields CASSQGLAGGTDTGELFF.

CDR3 in amino acids: CGTAGNNSPLHF. CDR3 sequence (DNA): TGTGGCACTGCGGGAAATAATTCACCCCTCCACTTT. The chain carries TRBV7-2 and TRBJ1-6; D is unresolved. The CDR3 consists of 12 residues. Germline assignment: CDR1 SGHTA and CDR2 FQGNSA.

The chain combines TRBV27 with TRBJ1-2; the match to TRBD1 covers 8 bases. V was clipped by 0 bases and J by 14 bases; unmatched bases: 5. CDR3 length equals 12 residues. In germline, CDR1 is MNHEY, CDR2 SMNVEV (reference sequence). The CDR3 DNA reads as TGTGCCAGCAGTTTATCGGACAGGGAATTGACCTTC. Translation gives CASSLSDRELTF.